A single sample is the source of the 30 T cell receptor beta chains below, sequenced in a study of T cells in localized non-small cell lung cancer. Assay used: immunoSEQ multiplex PCR; TCRdb lists only in-frame clones, some missing. This table holds 2,000 to 2,500 clones, 30% to 35% found once. This specimen consisted of normal lung tissue next to the tumor, obtained before any cancer treatment. The origin of the receptors is a male donor at least 60 years old with stage I squamous cell lung carcinoma.

This clone was seen more than once but under ten times. The chain uses TRBV9 and TRBJ1-5; 9 bases map to TRBD1. After removal of 3 bases from V and 5 bases from J, the junction contained 6 bases not matched to a gene. This CDR3 comprises 15 residues. CDR1 is SGDLS and CDR2 is YYNGEE in the germline V gene. DNA of the CDR3: TGTGCCAGCAGCGGGACAGGGGCGGGCGATCAGCCCCAGCATTTT. It is translated as CASSGTGAGDQPQHF.

This clone is labeled large. The chain uses TRBV25-1 and TRBJ1-4; D is undetermined. This CDR3 comprises 15 residues. V gave up 2 bases and J gave up 4 bases, with 11 bases separating them. The germline gives CDR1 MGHDK, CDR2 SYGVNS. The CDR3 DNA reads as TGTGCCAGCAGTGAACGTGGAAAGAATAATGAAAAACTGTTTTTT. This codes for CASSERGKNNEKLFF.

This clone was seen more than once but under ten times. In DNA, the CDR3 is TGTGCCAGCAGGCTAGGCTCTGGAAACACCATATATTTT. This encodes CASRLGSGNTIYF. This chain joins TRBV28 and TRBJ1-3; D is unclear. The germline V and J ends were trimmed by 6 bases and 0 bases, with 6 bases remaining between them. Germline V CDR1 and CDR2: MDHEN, SYDVKM. CDR3 length: 13 amino acids.

By sample fraction, this clone is large. The chain recombines TRBV14 with TRBJ1-1; D remains ambiguous. The CDR3 is 12 amino acids. V was pared by 3 bases and J by 1 base, with 3 bases between. Germline CDR1 reads SGHDN; CDR2 reads FVKESK. The CDR3 sequence is CASSQRNTEAFF. The CDR3 DNA is TGTGCCAGCAGCCAGCGGAACACTGAAGCTTTCTTT.

The genes are TRBV6-8 and TRBJ2-7; 10 positions agree with TRBD2. V trimming: 6 bases; J trimming: 3 bases; junction bases outside the gene matches: 5. The CDR3 totals 14 residues. The V gene's germline CDR1 is MNHGY and CDR2 SAAAGT. The CDR3 loop is CASRLAGSNYEQYF. For the CDR3, the DNA is TGTGCCAGCAGACTAGCGGGATCTAACTACGAGCAGTACTTC.

The chain uses TRBV6-8 and TRBJ2-6; tentative D call: TRBD2 (7 bases). Trimming took 2 bases from V and 2 from J, leaving 10 bases between them. Germline CDR1 is MNHGY and CDR2 is SAAAGT. CDR3 size: 16 residues. CDR3 protein: CASSYGGGTGANVLTF. The DNA of the CDR3 is TGTGCCAGCAGTTACGGGGGGGGCACTGGGGCCAACGTCCTGACTTTC.

As DNA, the CDR3 is TGTGCCAGCTCACCAAGACGGGACTCGAACTACGAGCAGTACTTC. Amino acids: CASSPRRDSNYEQYF. The V call is TRBV18, the J call TRBJ2-7, with D possibly being TRBD2 (6 bases). CDR1 and CDR2 (germline): KGHSH, LQKENI. Trimming cost V 2 bases and J 3 bases, with 14 bases left between them. This CDR3 region has 15 residues.

A few counts support this clone. The V gene is TRBV7-5, the J gene TRBJ1-5. TRBV7-5 is reported as a pseudogene. This CDR3 has 16 residues. CDR3 region: CASSKEGRYSNQPQHF. The CDR3 DNA follows: TGTGCCAGCAGCAAAGAGGGGCGGTATAGCAATCAGCCCCAGCATTTT.

This clone was seen a few times. The sample carries other DNA sequences with the same CDR3. J is TRBJ2-5 and V is TRBV28, with 11 bases aligning to TRBD2. The length of the CDR3 is 15 residues. V lost 6 bases, J lost 5 bases, and 8 bases stayed unmatched. Germline loops: CDR1 MDHEN, CDR2 SYDVKM. CDR3 in DNA: TGTGCCAGCAGCCTACTAGCGGGAGAGGGGGAGACCCAGTACTTC. Protein product: CASSLLAGEGETQYF.

The chain employs TRBV6-8 and TRBJ1-2, with D unresolved. Germline V gene lookup returns CDR1 MNHGY and CDR2 SAAAGT. This CDR3 is 12 amino acids long. The V gene lost 2 bases and the J gene lost 5 bases, with 6 bases spanning the gap. The CDR3 reads CASSYEQYGYTF. The DNA of the CDR3 is TGTGCCAGCAGTTACGAGCAATATGGCTACACCTTC.

The V and J genes are TRBV14 and TRBJ2-4; D is perhaps TRBD2 (6 bases). This CDR3 is built from 15 residues. V was pared by 1 base and J by 0 bases, with 7 bases between. Germline V gene lookup returns CDR1 SGHDN and CDR2 FVKESK. CDR3 DNA sequence: TGTGCCAGCAGCCAAGCGGGAGCAGCCAAAAACATTCAGTACTTC. Protein: CASSQAGAAKNIQYF.

This chain connects TRBV30 to TRBJ2-7, with a possible D match to TRBD1 (6 bases). V lost 4 bases, J lost 2 bases, and 15 bases lay in between. This CDR3 region has 14 residues. CDR1 and CDR2 (germline): GTSNPN, SVGIG (reference sequence). CDR3 protein: CAWNVTGNAYEQYF. The CDR3 DNA follows: TGTGCCTGGAATGTAACAGGGAATGCCTACGAGCAGTACTTC.

In regard to this clone: Sequence at one end of the junction differs from germline and may be a read error. This chain uses TRBV7-2 with TRBJ2-5; 8 bases are a match to TRBD1. Germline V gene lookup returns CDR1 SGHTA and CDR2 FQGNSA. CDR3 length equals 13 residues. The CDR3 here is CASSMDRDETQYF. As DNA, the CDR3 is TGTGCTAGCAGCATGGACAGGGACGAGACCCAGTACTTC.

J is TRBJ2-5 and V is TRBV11-1; 9 nucleotides line up with TRBD2. Losses at the gene ends were 3 bases for V and 3 bases for J; bases not matched to a gene: 5. The CDR3 has 15 residues. The V gene's germline CDR1 is SGHAT and CDR2 FQDESV (reference sequence). The CDR3 nucleotides read TGTGCCAGCAGCTTCCCCCTAGCGGGAAAAGAGACCCAGTACTTC. Its protein is CASSFPLAGKETQYF.

This sequence joins TRBV18 and TRBJ2-7; no reliable D call. The germline V and J ends were trimmed by 8 bases and 2 bases, with 16 bases remaining between them. Germline CDR1 is KGHSH and CDR2 is LQKENI. CDR3 length: 14 amino acids. The CDR3 DNA reads TGTGCCAGCACCTCATCCGCAGGACCCTACGAGCAGTACTTC. Translating gives CASTSSAGPYEQYF.

This clone counts as medium-sized (0.01 to 0.1%). As DNA, the CDR3 is TGTGCCAGCAGTTTGACTAGCGCTAACACCGGGGAGCTGTTTTTT. Encoded protein: CASSLTSANTGELFF. The chain is built from TRBV6-8 and TRBJ2-2; 8 bases are shared with TRBD2. Germline CDR1 is MNHGY and CDR2 is SAAAGT. The V gene end was trimmed by 4 bases and the J gene end by 2 bases; junction bases not matched to a gene: 3. The CDR3 totals 15 residues.

This clone was recorded a few times. The chain carries TRBV6-8 and TRBJ2-7; the match to TRBD2 covers 8 bases. The germline V gene has CDR1 MNHGY and CDR2 SAAAGT. CDR3 length equals 16 residues. J was trimmed by 2 bases and V by 10 bases; bases with no gene match: 16. The DNA of the CDR3 is TGTGCCATCAGCCGTAGTAGCGGGAACCCCACCTACGAGCAGTACTTC. It is translated as CAISRSSGNPTYEQYF.

The chain combines TRBV12-5 with TRBJ2-3; D ambiguous. The CDR3 has 15 residues. Trimming cost V 0 bases and J 4 bases, with 11 bases left between them. Germline V gene lookup returns CDR1 LGHNT and CDR2 FRNRAP. CDR3 DNA: TGTGCTAGTGGTTTGGTTAAAGAAGGTGCAGATACGCAGTATTTT. Protein: CASGLVKEGADTQYF. Full variable domain (rest looked up from reference TRBV12-5 and TRBJ2-3): DARVTQTPRHKVTEMGQEVTMRCQPILGHNTVFWYRQTMMQGLELLAYFRNRAPLDDSGMPKDRFSAEMPDATLATLKIQPSEPRDSAVYFCASGLVKEGADTQYFGPGTRLTVL.

The genes are TRBV9 and TRBJ2-5; D remains unclear. The length of the CDR3 is 15 residues. The germline V and J ends were trimmed by 0 bases and 0 bases, with 9 bases remaining between them. Per germline, CDR1 SGDLS and CDR2 YYNGEE. CDR3 amino acids: CASSVGTHNQETQYF. As DNA, the CDR3 is TGTGCCAGCAGCGTAGGGACCCATAACCAAGAGACCCAGTACTTC.

This clone has just a few counts. CDR3 in amino acids: CASSEGTLREKLFF. CDR3 bases: TGTGCCAGCAGTGAAGGCACACTGCGGGAAAAACTGTTTTTT. The chain has TRBV2 and TRBJ1-4; no definite D call. The V gene's germline CDR1 is SNHLY and CDR2 FYNNEI. This CDR3 contains 14 residues. V was shortened by 1 base and J by 8 bases, with 11 bases between the two germline ends. The full variable domain, its missing parts supplied by reference TRBV2 and TRBJ1-4, is EPEVTQTPSHQVTQMGQEVILRCVPISNHLYFYWYRQILGQKVEFLVSFYNNEISEKSEIFDDQFSVERPDGSNFTLKIRSTKLEDSAMYFCASSEGTLREKLFFGSGTQLSVL.

V usage is TRBV25-1 and J usage is TRBJ1-1; D is unresolved. V lost 0 bases, J lost 4 bases, and 6 bases lay in between. The CDR3 runs to 13 residues. CDR1 and CDR2 from the germline V gene are MGHDK and SYGVNS. CDR3 amino acids: CASSEYMGTEAFF. CDR3 in DNA: TGTGCCAGCAGTGAATATATGGGCACTGAAGCTTTCTTT.

Only a few counts were recorded for this clone. DNA for the CDR3: TGTGCCAGCTCACCGGGACTAGCGGGAGGTTCGTCCTACGAGCAGTACTTC. This gives the protein CASSPGLAGGSSYEQYF. The chain carries TRBV18 and TRBJ2-7; 15 nucleotides line up with TRBD2. Germline CDR1 and CDR2: KGHSH and LQKENI. Germline trimming cut 3 bases from V and 1 base from J; bases unmatched to any gene: 4. The CDR3 loop spans 17 amino acids.

The CDR3 nucleotides are TGTGCCAGTAGTGTCTGGGGGGGAAGCATGAACACTGAAGCTTTCTTT. It specifies CASSVWGGSMNTEAFF. This rearrangement joins TRBV19 to TRBJ1-1, with TRBD1 as a possible D gene (5 bases). Germline lookup yields CDR1 LNHDA and CDR2 SQIVND (reference sequence). V shed 5 bases and J shed 0 bases, with 16 bases lying between them. This CDR3 comprises 16 residues.

This chain links TRBV30 with TRBJ1-5; TRBD1 aligns across 7 bases. Germline V gene sequence: CDR1 GTSNPN, CDR2 SVGIG (reference sequence). The CDR3 sequence is 12 residues long. The junction had 1 base not matched to a gene; V was cut back by 1 base and J by 7 bases. The DNA for the CDR3 is TGTGCCTGGAGTGCAGGGGGGCAGCCCCAGCATTTT. Protein product: CAWSAGGQPQHF.

This clone has more than one count but fewer than ten. The chain combines TRBV11-3 with TRBJ2-1; 11 bases fit TRBD2. The CDR3 extends over 15 amino acids. Germline V gene lookup returns CDR1 SGHNT and CDR2 YENEEA. The ends lost 5 bases at V and 13 bases at J; junction bases unmatched: 13. The CDR3 sequence: CASSPVGLAGNEQFF. The CDR3 DNA is TGTGCCAGCAGCCCTGTCGGACTAGCGGGTAACGAACAGTTCTTC. The whole variable domain, filled in from reference TRBV11-3 and TRBJ2-1, reads EAGVVQSPRYKIIEKKQPVAFWCNPISGHNTLYWYLQNLGQGPELLIRYENEEAVDDSQLPKDRFSAERLKGVDSTLKIQPAELGDSAVYLCASSPVGLAGNEQFFGPGTRLTVL.

This clone has just a few counts. The chain links TRBV29-1 to TRBJ1-3; no clear D. The germline V gene encodes CDR1 SQVTM and CDR2 ANQGSEA. Trimming left V 3 bases short and J 0 bases short, with 9 bases between. The CDR3 sequence is 14 residues long. CDR3 nucleotide sequence: TGCAGCGTTGAGGGTCTGCTCTCTGGAAACACCATATATTTT. Its protein product is CSVEGLLSGNTIYF.

This clone was observed a handful of times. This sequence joins TRBV28 and TRBJ2-1, with 16 bases matching TRBD2. Unmatched junction bases numbered 6, after V lost 4 bases and J lost 12 bases. There are 15 residues in the CDR3. The V gene's germline CDR1 is MDHEN and CDR2 SYDVKM. CDR3 loop: CASSSTGTSGRVQFF. Written as DNA, the CDR3 is TGTGCCAGCAGTTCAACCGGGACTAGCGGGAGGGTGCAGTTCTTC.

In this sample, this clone turned up many times. V gene TRBV11-3 combines with J gene TRBJ2-7; D tentatively reads TRBD1 or TRBD2 (6 bases each). Trimming removed 4 bases from V and 3 bases from J, with 19 bases in between. Germline values: CDR1 SGHNT, CDR2 YENEEA. CDR3 length: 16 residues. The CDR3 spells CASSSGGETRGYEQYF. In DNA, the CDR3 is TGTGCCAGCAGCTCCGGGGGCGAGACAAGGGGCTACGAGCAGTACTTC.

This chain links TRBV28 with TRBJ2-2, with TRBD2 identical over 7 bases. V lost 6 bases, J lost 6 bases, and 7 bases stayed unmatched. This CDR3 has 14 residues. CDR1 is MDHEN, CDR2 SYDVKM, per germline. The CDR3 is CASSQTSAAGELFF. DNA of the CDR3: TGTGCCAGCAGCCAAACTAGCGCCGCCGGGGAGCTGTTTTTT.

The rearrangement joins TRBV18 to TRBJ1-4; D unresolved. V lost 6 bases to trimming and J lost 1 base, with 15 bases between them. Germline-derived CDR1 and CDR2 are KGHSH and LQKENI. This CDR3 has 16 residues. The CDR3 DNA follows: TGTGCCAGCTCTCGAAGATGGGGAGGAACTAATGAAAAACTGTTTTTT. Translation: CASSRRWGGTNEKLFF.